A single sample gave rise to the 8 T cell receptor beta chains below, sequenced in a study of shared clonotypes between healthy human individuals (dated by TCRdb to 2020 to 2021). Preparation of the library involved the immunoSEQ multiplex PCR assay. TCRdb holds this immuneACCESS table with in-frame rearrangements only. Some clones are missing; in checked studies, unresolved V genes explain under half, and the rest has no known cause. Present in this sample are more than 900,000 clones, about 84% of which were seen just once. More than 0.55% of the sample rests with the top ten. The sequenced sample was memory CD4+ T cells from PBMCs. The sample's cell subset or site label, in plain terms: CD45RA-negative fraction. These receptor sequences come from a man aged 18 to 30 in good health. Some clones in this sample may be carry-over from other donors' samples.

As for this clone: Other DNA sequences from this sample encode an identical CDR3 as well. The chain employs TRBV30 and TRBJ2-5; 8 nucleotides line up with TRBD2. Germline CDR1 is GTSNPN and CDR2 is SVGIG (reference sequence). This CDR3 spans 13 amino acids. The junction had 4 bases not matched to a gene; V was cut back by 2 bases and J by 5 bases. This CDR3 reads CAWSSSGGETQYF. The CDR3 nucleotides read TGTGCCTGGAGTAGTTCGGGAGGGGAGACCCAGTACTTC.

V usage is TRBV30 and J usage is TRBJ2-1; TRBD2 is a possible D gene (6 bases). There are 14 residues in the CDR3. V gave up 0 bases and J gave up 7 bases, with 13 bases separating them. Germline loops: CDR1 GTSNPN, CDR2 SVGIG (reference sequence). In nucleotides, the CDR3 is TGTGCCTGGAGTGTTTCGGCAGGGAGGAATGAGCAGTTCTTC. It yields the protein CAWSVSAGRNEQFF.

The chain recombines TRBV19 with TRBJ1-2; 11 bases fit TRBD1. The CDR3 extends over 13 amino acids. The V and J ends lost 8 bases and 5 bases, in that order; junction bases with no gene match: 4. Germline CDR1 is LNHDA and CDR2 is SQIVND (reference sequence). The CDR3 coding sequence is TGTGCCAGTGAACGGGACAGGGGGTATGGCTACACCTTC. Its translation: CASERDRGYGYTF. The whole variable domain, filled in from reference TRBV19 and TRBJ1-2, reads DGGITQSPKYLFRKEGQNVTLSCEQNLNHDAMYWYRQDPGQGLRLIYYSQIVNDFQKGDIAEGYSVSREKKESFPLTVTSAQKNPTAFYLCASERDRGYGYTFGSGTRLTVV.

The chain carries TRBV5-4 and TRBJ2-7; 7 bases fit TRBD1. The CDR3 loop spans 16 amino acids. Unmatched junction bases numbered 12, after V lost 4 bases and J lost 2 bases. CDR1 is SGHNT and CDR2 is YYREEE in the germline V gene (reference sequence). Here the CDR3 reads CASSKATGFPTYEQYF. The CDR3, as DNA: TGTGCCAGCAGCAAAGCGACAGGGTTCCCTACCTACGAGCAGTACTTC.

CDR3 in DNA: TGTGCCAGCTCAGGGGACGGCTCCTACGAGCAGTACTTC. Translated: CASSGDGSYEQYF. The rearrangement joins TRBV18 to TRBJ2-7; tentatively, D is TRBD1 or TRBD2 (5 bases each). The germline V and J ends were trimmed by 5 bases and 0 bases, with 8 bases remaining between them. CDR3 length equals 13 residues. In germline, CDR1 is KGHSH, CDR2 LQKENI. The whole variable domain, filled in from reference TRBV18 and TRBJ2-7, reads NAGVMQNPRHLVRRRGQEARLRCSPMKGHSHVYWYRQLPEEGLKFMVYLQKENIIDESGMPKERFSAEFPKEGPSILRIQQVVRGDSAAYFCASSGDGSYEQYFGPGTRLTVT.

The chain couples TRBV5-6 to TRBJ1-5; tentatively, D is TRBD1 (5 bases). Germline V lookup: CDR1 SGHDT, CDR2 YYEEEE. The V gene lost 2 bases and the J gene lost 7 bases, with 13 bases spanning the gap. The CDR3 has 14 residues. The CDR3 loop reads CASSFGGLKQPQHF. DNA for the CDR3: TGTGCCAGCAGCTTCGGGGGATTAAAACAGCCCCAGCATTTT.

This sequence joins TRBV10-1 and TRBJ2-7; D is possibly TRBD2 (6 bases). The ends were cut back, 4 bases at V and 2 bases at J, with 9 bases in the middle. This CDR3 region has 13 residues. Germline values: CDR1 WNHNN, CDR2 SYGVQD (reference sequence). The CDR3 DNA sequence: TGCGCCAGCAGTGCGGGAGCCACCTACGAGCAGTACTTC. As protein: CASSAGATYEQYF.

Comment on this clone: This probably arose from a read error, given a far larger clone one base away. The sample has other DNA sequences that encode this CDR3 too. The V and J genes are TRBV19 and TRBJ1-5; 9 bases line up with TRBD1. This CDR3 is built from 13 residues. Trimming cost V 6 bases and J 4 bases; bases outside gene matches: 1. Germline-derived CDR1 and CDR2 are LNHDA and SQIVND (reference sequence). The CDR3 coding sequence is TGTGCCAGTAGCGGGACAGGGAATCAGCCCCAGCATTTT. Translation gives CASSGTGNQPQHF.